This record covers a single T cell receptor (beta chain). Its antigen is currently unknown. Attachment of unique molecular identifiers was made to individual cDNA molecules. Via MiXCR, TCRdb re-called the 5' RACE reads, giving one row per CDR3 protein. The sample contains 62,000 or so distinct CDR3 sequences, approximately 9.2% of which appear only once. The entry originates in a study of early T cells in non-severe SARS-CoV-2 infection. Study summary: Sequencing input comprised bulk RNA from unsorted whole blood; chain pairing was not available.

Trimming removed 2 bases from V and 2 bases from J, with 22 bases in between. CDR1 SQVTM and CDR2 ANQGSEA come from the germline V gene. The CDR3 extends over 17 amino acids. Overall study results and limits: The study's VDJdb matching favored anti-spike CD8 responses and missed private and CD4 specificities.

Sequences were derived from whole blood, sampled at baseline. The chain is built from TRBV29-1 and TRBJ2-7; maybe TRBD1 (5 bases). This receptor was obtained from an adult who was a healthcare worker with PCR-confirmed SARS-CoV-2 infection or an uninfected control (not recorded which). In DNA, the CDR3 is TGCAGCGTTGAAAAGGCGGACACTACACGAGGTACCTACGAGCAGTACTTC. Its translation: CSVEKADTTRGTYEQYF.